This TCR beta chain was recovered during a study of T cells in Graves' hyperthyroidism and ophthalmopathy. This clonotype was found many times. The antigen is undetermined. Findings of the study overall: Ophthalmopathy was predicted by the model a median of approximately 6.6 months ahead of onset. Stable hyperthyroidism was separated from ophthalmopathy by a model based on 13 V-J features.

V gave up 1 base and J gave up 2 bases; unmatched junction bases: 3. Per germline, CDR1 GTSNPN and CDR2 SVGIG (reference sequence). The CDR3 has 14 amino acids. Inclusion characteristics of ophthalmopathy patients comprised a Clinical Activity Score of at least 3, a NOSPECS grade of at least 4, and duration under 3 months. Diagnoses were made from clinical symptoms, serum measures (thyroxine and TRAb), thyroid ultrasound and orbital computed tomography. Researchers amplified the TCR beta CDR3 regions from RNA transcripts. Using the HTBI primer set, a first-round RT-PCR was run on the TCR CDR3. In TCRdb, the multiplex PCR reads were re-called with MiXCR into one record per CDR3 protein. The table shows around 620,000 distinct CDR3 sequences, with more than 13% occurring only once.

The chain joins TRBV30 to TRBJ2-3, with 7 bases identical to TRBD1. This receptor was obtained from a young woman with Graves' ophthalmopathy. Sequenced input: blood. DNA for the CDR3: TGTGCCTGGAGTGAGGGGGCGTTCACAGATACGCAGTATTTT. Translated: CAWSEGAFTDTQYF. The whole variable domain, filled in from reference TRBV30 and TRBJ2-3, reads SQTIHQWPATLVQPVGSPLSLECTVEGTSNPNLYWYRQAAGRGLQLLFYSVGIGQISSEVPQNLSASRPQDRQFILSSKKLLLSDSGFYLCAWSEGAFTDTQYFGPGTRLTVL.